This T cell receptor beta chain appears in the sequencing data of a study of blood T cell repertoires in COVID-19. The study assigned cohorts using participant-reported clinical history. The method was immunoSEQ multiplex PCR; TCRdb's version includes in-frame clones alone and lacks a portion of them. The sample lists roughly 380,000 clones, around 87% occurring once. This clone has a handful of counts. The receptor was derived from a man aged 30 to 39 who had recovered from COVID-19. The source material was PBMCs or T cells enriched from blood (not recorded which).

The CDR3 bases are TGCGCCAGCAGTGAAGGGGCAGGGGGCAACTATAATTCACCCCTCCACTTT. Translated: CASSEGAGGNYNSPLHF. The rearrangement uses TRBV10-1 and TRBJ1-6, with TRBD1 matching 8 bases. Per the germline V gene, CDR1 is WNHNN and CDR2 is SYGVQD (reference sequence). J was trimmed by 3 bases and V by 3 bases; bases with no gene match: 7. The CDR3 has 17 residues.